Following are 10 T cell receptor beta chains from one sample sequenced in a study of CD8 T cells in Susac syndrome. Reverse transcription of roughly 0.45 to 1 ug RNA used random hexamers. TCRdb re-called the immunoSEQ multiplex PCR reads through MiXCR, storing one row per CDR3 protein. This sample has about 240,000 distinct CDR3 sequences, with 90% to 96% found just once. The sample comprised CD4+ T cells from PBMCs. The receptors come from a human donor with Susac syndrome.

The gene calls are TRBV6-4 and TRBJ2-1, with 10 bases lining up with TRBD2. The germline V gene has CDR1 MRHNA and CDR2 SNTAGT. The V segment lost 0 bases and the J segment 6 bases; nucleotides outside the gene matches: 2. The CDR3 covers 15 residues. CDR3 in amino acids: CASSDSGTSVNEQFF. The CDR3 DNA reads as TGTGCCAGCAGTGACTCCGGGACTAGCGTCAATGAGCAGTTCTTC.

This clonotype has only a few counts. The chain combines TRBV5-6 with TRBJ2-5; D is possibly TRBD1 (5 bases). Germline V lookup: CDR1 SGHDT, CDR2 YYEEEE. The CDR3 is made up of 12 amino acids. The ends were cut back, 0 bases at V and 7 bases at J, with 7 bases in the middle. CDR3 coding DNA: TGTGCCAGCAGCTTGGGTGGGGCGACCCAGTACTTC. This codes for CASSLGGATQYF. Based on the CDR3 plus reference TRBV5-6 and TRBJ2-5, the full variable domain is DAGVTQSPTHLIKTRGQQVTLRCSPKSGHDTVSWYQQALGQGPQFIFQYYEEEERQRGNFPDRFSGHQFPNYSSELNVNALLLGDSALYLCASSLGGATQYFGPGTRLLVL.

This chain joins TRBV28 and TRBJ2-3; perhaps TRBD2 as D (6 bases). The CDR3 spans 17 residues. V dropped 3 bases and J dropped 0 bases, with 16 bases sitting between them. Germline lookup yields CDR1 MDHEN and CDR2 SYDVKM. The CDR3 loop is CASSLGSASVSTDTQYF. The CDR3 nucleotides are TGTGCCAGCAGTTTGGGTAGCGCTAGCGTCAGCACAGATACGCAGTATTTT.

The chain has TRBV3-1 and TRBJ1-1, with D perhaps matching TRBD1 (6 bases). Trimming shortened V by 0 bases and J by 11 bases, and 16 bases separated the two germline ends. CDR3 length: 14 residues. Per the germline V gene, CDR1 is LGHDT and CDR2 is YNNKEL (reference sequence). The CDR3 sequence: CASSQDRGADGAFF. CDR3 DNA sequence: TGTGCCAGCAGCCAAGACAGGGGCGCGGATGGTGCTTTCTTT.

V and J are TRBV5-1 and TRBJ2-7; 13 positions match TRBD2. This CDR3 region has 16 residues. CDR1 and CDR2 (germline): SGHRS, YFSETQ. The V and J ends lost 4 bases and 7 bases, in that order; junction bases with no gene match: 11. This CDR3 is CASSLSLAGGPWEQYF. The CDR3 nucleotides read TGCGCCAGCAGCCTATCACTAGCGGGAGGGCCGTGGGAGCAGTACTTC. The full variable domain, completed using reference TRBV5-1 and TRBJ2-7, is KAGVTQTPRYLIKTRGQQVTLSCSPISGHRSVSWYQQTPGQGLQFLFEYFSETQRNKGNFPGRFSGRQFSNSRSEMNVSTLELGDSALYLCASSLSLAGGPWEQYFGPGTRLTVT.

The J gene is TRBJ2-4, the V gene TRBV20-1; 9 bases align to TRBD2. V lost 1 base and J lost 3; bases outside the gene matches: 19. Per germline, CDR1 DFQATT and CDR2 SNEGSKA (reference sequence). The CDR3 length is 20 residues. The CDR3, as DNA: TGCAGTGCTAGAGTACGCACTGGGGTCTGGCGGGAGGGCCACAAAAACATTCAGTACTTC. It translates to CSARVRTGVWREGHKNIQYF.

The CDR3 DNA sequence: TGTGCCAGCTCACCTCGGGACGCTGTTAACACTGAAGCTTTCTTT. Translating it yields CASSPRDAVNTEAFF. This sequence joins TRBV18 and TRBJ1-1, with D possibly TRBD1 on 5 matching bases. This CDR3 contains 15 residues. The germline V and J ends were trimmed by 3 bases and 2 bases, with 13 bases remaining between them. Germline loops: CDR1 KGHSH, CDR2 LQKENI.

CDR3 DNA sequence: TGTGCCAGCAGTTCTCTTCTCCGCTCTGGGGCCAACGTCCTGACTTTC. It specifies CASSSLLRSGANVLTF. The V call is TRBV9, the J call TRBJ2-6; no definite D call. This CDR3 has 16 amino acids. The V end was cut by 5 bases, the J end by 0 bases, with 12 bases between. Per germline, CDR1 SGDLS and CDR2 YYNGEE.

The chain joins TRBV30 to TRBJ1-2; no reliable D call. This CDR3 comprises 11 residues. Trimming stripped 4 bases from V and 0 bases from J, with 3 bases between. In germline, CDR1 is GTSNPN, CDR2 SVGIG (reference sequence). CDR3 DNA sequence: TGTGCCTGGACGGCTAACTATGGCTACACCTTC. Translating gives CAWTANYGYTF.

The J gene is TRBJ2-5, the V gene TRBV11-2; 7 nucleotides match TRBD1. There are 15 residues in the CDR3. CDR1 is SGHAT and CDR2 is FQNNGV in the germline V gene. V shed 3 bases and J 0 bases; nucleotides not matched to a gene: 4. The CDR3 protein is CASSFSGQDQETQYF. The CDR3 DNA follows: TGTGCCAGCAGCTTCTCCGGACAGGACCAAGAGACCCAGTACTTC.